This T cell receptor (beta chain) derives from a study of blood T cell repertoires in COVID-19. Study-level background: Specimens from acute and convalescent COVID-19 originated in the United States, Italy and Spain. Sources were T cells, B-cell-depleted T cells, or PBMCs; the material itself was cDNA or gDNA.

Per the authors' pipeline: Amplification of reference gene primers provided the estimated nucleated cell counts. This table comes from immunoSEQ multiplex PCR, and its TCRdb copy is limited to in-frame clones, with some not included. V and J calls and clone size follow that table, whereas D and trimming were derived from the DNA. Of approximately 150,000 clones listed, over 75% are singletons. The CDR3 extends over 12 amino acids. V dropped 3 bases and J dropped 8 bases, with 7 bases sitting between them. Germline lookup yields CDR1 LNHDA and CDR2 SQIVND (reference sequence). The V gene is TRBV19, the J gene TRBJ2-2; D call uncertain. The clonotype originates from a man aged 60 to 75 with active or convalescent COVID-19. The sample taken for sequencing was peripheral blood. The CDR3 coding sequence is TGTGCCAGTAGTATTCCTCCGGGGGAGCTGTTTTTT. It translates to CASSIPPGELFF.